What follows are 2 T cell receptor beta chains derived from one specimen sequenced in a study of T cell responses to AZD1222 COVID-19 vaccine. Sequencing used immunoSEQ multiplex PCR; TCRdb keeps in-frame clones, though not all of them. The table lists 110,000 to 150,000 clones, more than 70% of them singletons. The sequencing here drew on peripheral blood, taken on day 0 of AZD1222 vaccination. These receptors all stem from an adult in good health.

CDR3 nucleotide sequence: TGTGCCAGCAGCTTTTTGAGAGCCAAAAACATTCAGTACTTC. Encoded protein: CASSFLRAKNIQYF. The chain has TRBV7-8 and TRBJ2-4, with D hard to call. V gave up 3 bases and J gave up 0 bases, with 6 bases separating them. CDR3 size: 14 residues. Germline values: CDR1 SGHVS, CDR2 FQNEAQ.

The chain combines TRBV9 with TRBJ2-2, with 9 bases fitting TRBD1. This CDR3 comprises 16 residues. Germline values: CDR1 SGDLS, CDR2 YYNGEE. The V segment lost 3 bases and the J segment 3 bases; nucleotides outside the gene matches: 6. The CDR3 nucleotides read TGTGCCAGCAGCGCGATGGGGACAGGGTACACCGGGGAGCTGTTTTTT. Translated, it gives CASSAMGTGYTGELFF.